Following are 21 T cell receptor beta chains from one sample sequenced in a study of blood T cells in healthy people across ages. Sample-barcoded 5' priming and a J-beta primer mix drove a second PCR of 7 to 11 cycles. TCRdb reanalysed the 5' RACE reads using MiXCR and keeps one entry per CDR3 protein. Altogether approximately 810,000 distinct CDR3 sequences are present, under 30% being singletons, with the ten largest covering about 18%. Sequencing was performed on blood. These receptor sequences come from a woman older than 75 in good health.

This chain links TRBV6-5 with TRBJ2-7; 11 bases align to TRBD2. V shed 5 bases, J shed 3 bases, and the junction held 9 bases outside the gene matches. Germline-derived CDR1 and CDR2 are MNHEY and SVGAGI. The length of the CDR3 is 16 residues. This chain's CDR3 is CASSQSTGTSGYEQYF. The CDR3 region has the DNA TGTGCCAGCAGTCAATCTACCGGGACTAGCGGCTACGAGCAGTACTTC.

On this clonotype: A much larger clone differs by one base, so this may be a read error. The rearrangement links TRBV20-1 to TRBJ1-2; no reliable D call. This CDR3 comprises 13 residues. CDR1 and CDR2 from the germline V gene are DFQATT and SNEGSKA (reference sequence). In DNA, the CDR3 is TGCAGTGCTTTCGACAAGAATGACTATGACTACACCTTC. This codes for CSAFDKNDYDYTF.

This chain joins TRBV6-5 and TRBJ2-7, with 12 bases identical to TRBD1. This CDR3 comprises 18 residues. Germline-derived CDR1 and CDR2 are MNHEY and SVGAGI. Trimming at V came to 4 bases and at J to 2 bases, leaving 12 bases not matched to a gene. The CDR3 loop reads CASSWDQSGTGGPYEQYF. In DNA form, the CDR3 reads TGTGCCAGCAGTTGGGACCAATCCGGGACAGGGGGCCCCTACGAGCAGTACTTC.

This clonotype came up many times. This chain links TRBV20-1 with TRBJ1-1; D gene ambiguous. From germline, CDR1 is DFQATT and CDR2 SNEGSKA (reference sequence). This CDR3 region has 15 residues. V lost 3 bases and J lost 2, with 16 bases in between. CDR3 nucleotides: TGCAGTGCTAGCCCCTCCGGACCGATCAACACTGAAGCTTTCTTT. It specifies CSASPSGPINTEAFF.

This rearrangement joins TRBV20-1 to TRBJ1-5; no firm D call. The germline CDR1 and CDR2 sequences are DFQATT and SNEGSKA (reference sequence). V was cut by 4 bases and J by 1 base, with 8 bases left in between. The CDR3 runs 13 residues. CDR3 protein: CSANQDSNQPQHF. For the CDR3, the DNA is TGCAGTGCTAATCAGGACAGCAATCAGCCCCAGCATTTT.

The J gene is TRBJ1-1, the V gene TRBV30, with unresolved D. The length of the CDR3 is 14 residues. Trimming removed 4 bases from V and 6 bases from J, with 18 bases in between. Germline loops: CDR1 GTSNPN, CDR2 SVGIG (reference sequence). The CDR3 nucleotides read TGTGCCTGGACACCCCCGGGATCGTGGTCTGAAGCTTTCTTT. Its protein product is CAWTPPGSWSEAFF. The variable domain in full, with the rest retrieved from reference TRBV30 and TRBJ1-1, is SQTIHQWPATLVQPVGSPLSLECTVEGTSNPNLYWYRQAAGRGLQLLFYSVGIGQISSEVPQNLSASRPQDRQFILSSKKLLLSDSGFYLCAWTPPGSWSEAFFGQGTRLTVV.

This clonotype was detected many times. The V and J genes are TRBV10-3 and TRBJ2-5; 12 bases match TRBD2. Germline V CDR1 and CDR2: ENHRY, SYGVKD. With V trimmed by 4 bases and J by 5 bases, 2 bases remained unmatched. This CDR3 comprises 14 residues. Here the CDR3 reads CAISATSGGETQYF. CDR3 nucleotides: TGTGCCATCAGTGCGACTAGCGGGGGTGAGACCCAGTACTTC.

The gene calls are TRBV5-1 and TRBJ1-2, with D maybe TRBD1 (5 bases). The germline V gene encodes CDR1 SGHRS and CDR2 YFSETQ. There are 13 residues in the CDR3. V lost 2 bases, J lost 8 bases, and 13 bases lay in between. CDR3 bases: TGCGCCAGCAGCTTCCCAGGGAAGGGAGGCTACACCTTC. Amino acids: CASSFPGKGGYTF.

This chain connects TRBV7-2 to TRBJ1-2; the match to TRBD1 covers 9 bases. V shed 5 bases, J shed 5 bases, and the junction held 12 bases outside the gene matches. The CDR3 is 16 residues long. Germline assignment: CDR1 SGHTA and CDR2 FQGNSA. The CDR3 coding sequence is TGTGCCAGCAGCAAAAATCGACAGGGGGTCGTTTATGGCTACACCTTC. Protein product: CASSKNRQGVVYGYTF.

This clonotype was seen a handful of times. The chain employs TRBV7-2 and TRBJ1-4, with D hard to call. Germline-derived CDR1 and CDR2 are SGHTA and FQGNSA. V was cut by 4 bases and J by 5 bases, with 17 bases left in between. CDR3 length: 16 amino acids. CDR3 in amino acids: CASSSDLGTKNEKLFF. CDR3 DNA: TGTGCCAGCAGCTCGGACCTAGGAACAAAGAATGAAAAACTGTTTTTT. Using reference TRBV7-2 and TRBJ1-4 for the parts outside the CDR3, the full variable domain is GAGVSQSPSNKVTEKGKDVELRCDPISGHTALYWYRQSLGQGLEFLIYFQGNSAPDKSGLPSDRFSAERTGGSVSTLTIQRTQQEDSAVYLCASSSDLGTKNEKLFFGSGTQLSVL.

V gene TRBV11-2 combines with J gene TRBJ2-1; TRBD1 might be the D (7 bases). With 4 bases removed from V and 7 bases from J, the gap between germline ends came to 14 bases. CDR3 size: 14 residues. The germline V gene has CDR1 SGHAT and CDR2 FQNNGV. The CDR3 is CASSCGTAKNEQFF. CDR3 DNA sequence: TGTGCCAGCAGCTGCGGGACAGCGAAGAATGAGCAGTTCTTC.

This rearrangement joins TRBV5-5 to TRBJ1-2; D is undetermined. Trimming stripped 0 bases from V and 10 bases from J, with 16 bases between. Germline lookup yields CDR1 SGHKS and CDR2 YYEKEE (reference sequence). CDR3 size: 14 residues. CDR3 loop: CASSLATAGLSYTF. CDR3 bases: TGTGCCAGCAGCTTGGCCACGGCAGGTTTGTCCTACACCTTC.

This clonotype was counted between two and nine times. This sequence joins TRBV7-2 and TRBJ2-2; 8 positions match TRBD1. The V segment lost 5 bases and the J segment 4 bases; nucleotides outside the gene matches: 12. The CDR3 runs to 17 residues. Germline-derived CDR1 and CDR2 are SGHTA and FQGNSA. The CDR3 loop reads CASSRIGTGSRTGELFF. The CDR3, as DNA: TGTGCCAGCAGCCGAATCGGGACAGGCAGCCGCACCGGGGAGCTGTTTTTT.

This clonotype was seen many times. The gene calls are TRBV10-2 and TRBJ1-2; D unclear. This CDR3 comprises 14 residues. V was shortened by 3 bases and J by 0 bases, with 8 bases between the two germline ends. Germline CDR1 reads WSHSY; CDR2 reads SAAADI. CDR3 region: CASSETTANYGYTF. The DNA for the CDR3 is TGCGCCAGCAGTGAAACCACCGCTAACTATGGCTACACCTTC.

This chain joins TRBV5-1 and TRBJ1-4; D possibly corresponds to TRBD1 (5 bases). The germline V gene encodes CDR1 SGHRS and CDR2 YFSETQ. Trimming shortened V by 2 bases and J by 8 bases, and 13 bases separated the two germline ends. This CDR3 is built from 14 residues. The CDR3 nucleotides read TGCGCCAGCAGCTTTACAGTGGGGGGGGAAAAACTGTTTTTT. This gives the protein CASSFTVGGEKLFF. Combining the CDR3 with reference TRBV5-1 and TRBJ1-4 gives the whole variable domain KAGVTQTPRYLIKTRGQQVTLSCSPISGHRSVSWYQQTPGQGLQFLFEYFSETQRNKGNFPGRFSGRQFSNSRSEMNVSTLELGDSALYLCASSFTVGGEKLFFGSGTQLSVL.

This clonotype occurred a few times. The rearrangement uses TRBV6-6 and TRBJ2-7; maybe TRBD1 (5 bases). Germline CDR1 MNHNY, CDR2 SVGAGI (reference sequence). This CDR3 comprises 15 residues. V was shortened by 5 bases and J by 0 bases, with 14 bases between the two germline ends. The CDR3 DNA is TGTGCCAGCAGTAAAGGGGTTTCTAGCTCCTACGAGCAGTACTTC. It translates to CASSKGVSSSYEQYF.

The J gene is TRBJ1-2, the V gene TRBV7-3; TRBD1 matches at 7 bases. CDR1 is SGHTA, CDR2 FQGTGA, per germline. The CDR3 runs to 17 residues. The ends lost 4 bases at V and 1 base at J; junction bases unmatched: 12. The CDR3 here is CASSWGQNLLLNYGYTF. The CDR3 region has the DNA TGTGCCAGCAGCTGGGGACAGAACTTATTGCTTAACTATGGCTACACCTTC.

A word on this clonotype: This may stem from a read error, because a much larger clone lies one nucleotide away. The genes are TRBV6-2 or TRBV6-3 and TRBJ2-1; D uncertain. The CDR3 sequence is 12 residues long. Germline lookup yields CDR1 MNHEY and CDR2 SVGEGT. Here the CDR3 DNA reads TGTGCCGGCAGTCCCGTTTCATTTGAGCAGTTCTTC. This codes for CAGSPVSFEQFF.

This chain connects TRBV20-1 to TRBJ1-6; D might be TRBD1 (5 bases). The V gene lost 0 bases and the J gene lost 0 bases, with 12 bases spanning the gap. CDR3 length equals 17 residues. Germline V gene sequence: CDR1 DFQATT, CDR2 SNEGSKA (reference sequence). The CDR3 region has the DNA TGCAGTGCTAGAGATGGACAAAGGAGCTCCTATAATTCACCCCTCCACTTT. Translating gives CSARDGQRSSYNSPLHF.

In this sample, this clonotype turned up a few times. This sequence joins TRBV6-1 and TRBJ1-1; D not certain. Germline values: CDR1 MNHNS, CDR2 SASEGT. V was shortened by 7 bases and J by 0 bases, with 9 bases between the two germline ends. This CDR3 is 13 amino acids long. The CDR3 sequence is CASKYTLNTEAFF. CDR3 sequence (DNA): TGTGCCAGCAAATATACACTGAACACTGAAGCTTTCTTT.

V gene TRBV5-1 combines with J gene TRBJ2-1, with D tentatively TRBD1 (6 bases). CDR3 size: 17 residues. The germline V gene encodes CDR1 SGHRS and CDR2 YFSETQ. The germline V and J ends were trimmed by 4 bases and 0 bases, with 17 bases remaining between them. This CDR3 reads CASSALQGKSSYNEQFF. The CDR3 region has the DNA TGCGCCAGCAGCGCGCTACAGGGAAAGAGCTCCTACAATGAGCAGTTCTTC. Filled out from reference TRBV5-1 and TRBJ2-1, the complete variable domain reads KAGVTQTPRYLIKTRGQQVTLSCSPISGHRSVSWYQQTPGQGLQFLFEYFSETQRNKGNFPGRFSGRQFSNSRSEMNVSTLELGDSALYLCASSALQGKSSYNEQFFGPGTRLTVL.